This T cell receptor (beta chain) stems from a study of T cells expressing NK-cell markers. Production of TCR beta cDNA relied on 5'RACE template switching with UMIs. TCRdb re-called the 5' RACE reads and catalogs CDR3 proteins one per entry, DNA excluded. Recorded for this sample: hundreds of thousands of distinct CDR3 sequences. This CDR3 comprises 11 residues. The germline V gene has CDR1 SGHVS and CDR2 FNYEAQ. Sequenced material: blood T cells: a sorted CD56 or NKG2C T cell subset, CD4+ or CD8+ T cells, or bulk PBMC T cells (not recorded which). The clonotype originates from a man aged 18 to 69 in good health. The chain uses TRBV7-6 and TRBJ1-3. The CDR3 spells CASSLGDTIYF.